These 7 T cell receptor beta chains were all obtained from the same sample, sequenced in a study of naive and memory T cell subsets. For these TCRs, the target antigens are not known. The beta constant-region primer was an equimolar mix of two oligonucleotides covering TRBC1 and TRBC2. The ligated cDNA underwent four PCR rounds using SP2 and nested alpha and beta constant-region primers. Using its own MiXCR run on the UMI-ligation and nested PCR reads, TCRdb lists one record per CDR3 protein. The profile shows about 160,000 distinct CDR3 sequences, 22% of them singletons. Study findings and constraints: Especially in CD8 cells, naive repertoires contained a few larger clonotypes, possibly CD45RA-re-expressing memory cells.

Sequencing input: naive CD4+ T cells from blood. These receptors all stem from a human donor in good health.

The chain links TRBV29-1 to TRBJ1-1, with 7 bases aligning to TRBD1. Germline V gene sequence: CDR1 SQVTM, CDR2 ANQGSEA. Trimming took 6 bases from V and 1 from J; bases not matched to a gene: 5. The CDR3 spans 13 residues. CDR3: CSVAGTANTEAFF. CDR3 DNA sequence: TGCAGCGTCGCCGGGACAGCGAACACTGAAGCTTTCTTT.

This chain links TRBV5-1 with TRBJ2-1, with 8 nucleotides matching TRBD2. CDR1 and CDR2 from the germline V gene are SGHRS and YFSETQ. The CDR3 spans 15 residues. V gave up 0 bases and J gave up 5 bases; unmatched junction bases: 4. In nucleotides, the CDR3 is TGCGCCAGCAGCTTGGTCGCGGGACTAGACAATGAGCAGTTCTTC. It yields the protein CASSLVAGLDNEQFF.

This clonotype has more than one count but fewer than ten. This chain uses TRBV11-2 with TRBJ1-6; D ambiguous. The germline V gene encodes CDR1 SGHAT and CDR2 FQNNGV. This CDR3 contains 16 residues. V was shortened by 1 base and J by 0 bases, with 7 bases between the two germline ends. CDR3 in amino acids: CASSLARSSYNSPLHF. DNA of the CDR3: TGTGCCAGCAGCTTAGCCCGGAGCTCCTATAATTCACCCCTCCACTTT. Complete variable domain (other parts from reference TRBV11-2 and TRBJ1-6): EAGVAQSPRYKIIEKRQSVAFWCNPISGHATLYWYQQILGQGPKLLIQFQNNGVVDDSQLPKDRFSAERLKGVDSTLKIQPAKLEDSAVYLCASSLARSSYNSPLHFGNGTRLTVT.

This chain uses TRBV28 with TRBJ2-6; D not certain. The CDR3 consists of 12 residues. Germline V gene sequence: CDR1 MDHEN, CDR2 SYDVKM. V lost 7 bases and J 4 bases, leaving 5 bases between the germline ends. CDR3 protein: CASNFGANVLTF. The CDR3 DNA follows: TGTGCCAGCAATTTCGGGGCCAACGTCCTGACTTTC.

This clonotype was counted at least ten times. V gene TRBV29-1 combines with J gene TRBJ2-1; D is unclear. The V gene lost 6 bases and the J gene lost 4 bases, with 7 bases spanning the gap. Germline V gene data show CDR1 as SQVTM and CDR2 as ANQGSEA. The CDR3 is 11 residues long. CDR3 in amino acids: CSVGWYNEQFF. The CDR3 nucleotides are TGCAGCGTGGGATGGTACAATGAGCAGTTCTTC.

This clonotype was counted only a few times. This CDR3 reads CASSGGGYQPQHF. The CDR3, as DNA: TGTGCCAGCAGTGGGGGGGGATATCAGCCCCAGCATTTT. The chain links TRBV2 to TRBJ1-5, with D perhaps TRBD1 (5 bases). Germline V CDR1 and CDR2: SNHLY, FYNNEI. Trimming took off 4 bases at V and 5 bases at J, with 9 bases between the two ends. This CDR3 spans 13 amino acids.

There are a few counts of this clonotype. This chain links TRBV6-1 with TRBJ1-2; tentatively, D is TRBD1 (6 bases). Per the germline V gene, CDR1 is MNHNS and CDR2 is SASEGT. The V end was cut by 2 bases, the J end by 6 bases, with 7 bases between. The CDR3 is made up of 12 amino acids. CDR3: CASSETGHGYTF. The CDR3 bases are TGTGCCAGCAGTGAAACAGGGCATGGCTACACCTTC.